Listed below are T cell receptor beta chains from one sample, sequenced in a study of early T cells in non-severe SARS-CoV-2 infection. A single record per CDR3 protein comes from TCRdb applying MiXCR to the 5' RACE reads. The data contain fewer than 85,000 distinct CDR3 sequences, approximately 12% of them singletons. The material sequenced was whole blood. The receptors shown here come from an adult who was a healthcare worker with PCR-confirmed SARS-CoV-2 infection or an uninfected control (not recorded which). Both conserved end residues are part of each CDR3. D genes are given only for firm matches. The listing skips clone size in some rows; elsewhere it reads once, few, many or a size class.

v_call	j_call	cdr3_length	clone_size	d_call	cdr3_nt	cdr3_aa
TRBV29-1	TRBJ1-2	12	.	.	TGCAGCGTTGACCTCACCCTCTATGGCTACACCTTC	CSVDLTLYGYTF
TRBV19	TRBJ2-2	14	many	.	TGTGCCAGTAGTATGGGGGGGCACACCGGGGAGCTGTTTTTT	CASSMGGHTGELFF
TRBV19	TRBJ2-1	21	few	TRBD2	TGTGCCAGTAGTACCCCCCCCCGCCTAGCGGGAGGCCCTAGCTCCTACAATGAGCAGTTCTTC	CASSTPPRLAGGPSSYNEQFF
TRBV3-1	TRBJ1-4	13	few	.	TGTGCCAGCAGCCAAGGAGGCCTAGAAAAACTGTTTTTT	CASSQGGLEKLFF
TRBV30	TRBJ1-2	12	.	.	TGTGCCTGGAGTGTAAGCAGCTATGGCTACACCTTC	CAWSVSSYGYTF
TRBV7-3	TRBJ2-5	15	.	.	TGTGCCAGCAGCTTATTAGAGGGGCGGCAAGAGACCCAGTACTTC	CASSLLEGRQETQYF
TRBV29-1	TRBJ1-1	9	.	.	TGCAGCGGAGGGAATGAAGCTTTCTTT	CSGGNEAFF
TRBV12-3/TRBV12-4	TRBJ2-1	13	few	.	TGTGCCAGCACCTGGACAGATTCCAATGAGCAGTTCTTC	CASTWTDSNEQFF
TRBV6-2/TRBV6-3	TRBJ2-1	14	.	.	TGTGCCAGCAGTCCATCTCCCGCGGGCCGTGAGCAGTTCTTC	CASSPSPAGREQFF
TRBV18	TRBJ1-2	14	few	.	TGTGCCAGCTCACCGGGGGCCGCTAACTATGGCTACACCTTC	CASSPGAANYGYTF
TRBV20-1	TRBJ2-1	14	.	TRBD2	TGCAGTGCTAGAGGCGGGAGTCTGGACAATGAGCAGTTCTTC	CSARGGSLDNEQFF
TRBV19	TRBJ2-1	14	.	TRBD2	TGTGCCAGTAGTACGGGGACTAGCGGGGCTAAGCAGTTCTTC	CASSTGTSGAKQFF
TRBV29-1	TRBJ1-1	14	.	TRBD1	TGCAGCGTTGGTCGGACAGGGGGAACGACTGAAGCTTTCTTT	CSVGRTGGTTEAFF
TRBV9	TRBJ1-1	14	many	.	TGTGCCAGCAGCGTAGCAGCTCTGAACACTGAAGCTTTCTTT	CASSVAALNTEAFF
TRBV10-2	TRBJ1-5	13	many	.	TGCGCCAGCAGTGAGACAGGCGATCAGCCCCAGCATTTT	CASSETGDQPQHF
TRBV12-3/TRBV12-4	TRBJ2-2	11	few	.	TGTGCCGTACGGGGCACCGGGGAGCTGTTTTTT	CAVRGTGELFF
TRBV25-1	TRBJ1-1	17	few	TRBD1	TGTGCCAGCATGTGGGACAGGGGGAGTTTGGTGAACACTGAAGCTTTCTTT	CASMWDRGSLVNTEAFF
TRBV5-4	TRBJ1-3	13	.	.	TGTGCCAGCAGCCAAGACCGGGAAAACACCATATATTTT	CASSQDRENTIYF
TRBV5-1	TRBJ1-2	14	many	.	TGCGCCAGCAGCTTGGAGTGGGGAATCTATGGCTACACCTTC	CASSLEWGIYGYTF
TRBV4-1	TRBJ1-1	13	.	.	TGCGCCAGCAGCCCGCGGTCGAACACTGAAGCTTTCTTT	CASSPRSNTEAFF
TRBV18	TRBJ2-3	15	.	TRBD2	TGTGCCAGCTCACCACCGATAGCGGGAGCTGATACGCAGTATTTT	CASSPPIAGADTQYF
TRBV6-6	TRBJ1-2	14	many	.	TGTGCCACCCAGGGCGGTCGGAACATCTATGGCTACACCTTC	CATQGGRNIYGYTF